This T cell receptor (beta chain) came from a study of beta chain features in type 1 diabetes. Findings and caveats of the study: Within each of all four CD4+ subsets, Type 1 diabetes patients had TCRB CDR3s that were moderately but significantly shorter. Patients with type 1 diabetes carried fewer insertions and had more deletions at their VDJ junctions. For patients and controls alike, PCR might favor shorter templates to the same degree.

The sample holds a few counts of this clone. Its antigen is currently unknown. The CDR3 loop spans 16 amino acids. Trimming took off 7 bases at V and 0 bases at J, with 19 bases between the two ends. Per the germline V gene, CDR1 is SQVTM and CDR2 is ANQGSEA. Cell sorting via CD45RO/CCR7/CD25/CD127/CD95/CD27 was performed to obtain CD4+ naive, central memory, regulatory and stem cell-like memory cells. The study reverse transcribed the entire isolated RNA, so it sequenced expressed TCRB transcripts. Sequenced naive, central memory and regulatory T cell samples produced an average of around 4 million reads. TCRdb keeps only in-frame clones here, not all; method: immunoSEQ multiplex PCR. The table includes around 310,000 clones, around an eighth detected once.

The sequenced material came from naive CD4+ T cells from blood. This receptor was identified in a woman under 30 with type 1 diabetes. V is TRBV29-1 and J is TRBJ2-1; D might be TRBD2 (7 bases). CDR3 in DNA: TGCAGCGCCGAGGGAGGCGGGGGCAGCTCCTACAATGAGCAGTTCTTC. Its protein is CSAEGGGGSSYNEQFF.